Presented here are 12 T cell receptor beta chains from one specimen sequenced in a study of T cell responses to AZD1222 COVID-19 vaccine. Sequencing was performed with immunoSEQ multiplex PCR; in TCRdb, only in-frame clones are kept and a portion is missing. Counted here are 240,000 or so clones, approximately 93% occurring once; the ten biggest clones make up around 0.6%. Sequencing used peripheral blood, obtained on day 0 of AZD1222 vaccination. These receptors all stem from an adult in good health.

V and J are TRBV6-5 and TRBJ1-2; D not resolved. This CDR3 contains 13 residues. CDR1 and CDR2 (germline): MNHEY, SVGAGI. The V and J ends lost 6 bases and 10 bases respectively, with 18 bases between them. The CDR3 spells CASRRPAGGTYTF. Here the CDR3 DNA reads TGTGCCAGCAGACGACCGGCCGGCGGCACCTACACCTTC.

V is TRBV19 and J is TRBJ2-1, with a tentative D call TRBD1 (5 bases). The germline gives CDR1 LNHDA, CDR2 SQIVND (reference sequence). The CDR3 totals 13 residues. V lost 8 bases and J lost 7, with 15 bases in between. The CDR3 DNA reads TGTGCCAGTCGAGCAGGGTCCTGGAATGAGCAGTTCTTC. Encoded protein: CASRAGSWNEQFF.

The chain couples TRBV29-1 to TRBJ2-3; D uncertain. The CDR3 loop spans 15 amino acids. The germline gives CDR1 SQVTM, CDR2 ANQGSEA. V was pared by 3 bases and J by 0 bases, with 13 bases between. The CDR3 region has the DNA TGCAGCGTTGATGGCCGAGAAGGGAGCACAGATACGCAGTATTTT. Translation: CSVDGREGSTDTQYF.

The genes are TRBV2 and TRBJ1-5, with D unresolved. Germline-derived CDR1 and CDR2 are SNHLY and FYNNEI. The CDR3 has 16 amino acids. With 7 bases removed from V and 2 bases from J, the gap between germline ends came to 18 bases. The CDR3 loop reads CASKVKGNEGNQPQHF. The DNA of the CDR3 is TGTGCCAGCAAGGTGAAAGGGAATGAGGGCAATCAGCCCCAGCATTTT.

V gene TRBV19 combines with J gene TRBJ2-7; D is uncertain. The germline V gene has CDR1 LNHDA and CDR2 SQIVND (reference sequence). V was pared by 4 bases and J by 3 bases, with 4 bases between. The CDR3 sequence is 11 residues long. Here the CDR3 reads CASSNLYEQYF. Here the CDR3 DNA reads TGTGCCAGTAGTAATCTCTACGAGCAGTACTTC.

The chain carries TRBV5-5 and TRBJ1-5, with TRBD1 matching over 11 bases. CDR1 and CDR2 from the germline V gene are SGHKS and YYEKEE (reference sequence). There are 15 residues in the CDR3. V shed 0 bases, J shed 7 bases, and the junction held 3 bases outside the gene matches. CDR3 in amino acids: CASSLAGDRGQPQHF. The CDR3 bases are TGTGCCAGCAGCTTGGCCGGGGACAGGGGGCAGCCCCAGCATTTT.

The chain joins TRBV19 to TRBJ2-1, with 8 bases lining up with TRBD1. The V and J ends lost 7 bases and 4 bases, in that order; junction bases with no gene match: 6. The CDR3 has 14 residues. Looked up from germline, CDR1 is LNHDA and CDR2 is SQIVND (reference sequence). This chain's CDR3 is CASTDRGKYNEQFF. CDR3 DNA sequence: TGTGCCAGTACTGACAGGGGTAAATACAATGAGCAGTTCTTC. Together with reference TRBV19 and TRBJ2-1, the CDR3 gives the full variable domain: DGGITQSPKYLFRKEGQNVTLSCEQNLNHDAMYWYRQDPGQGLRLIYYSQIVNDFQKGDIAEGYSVSREKKESFPLTVTSAQKNPTAFYLCASTDRGKYNEQFFGPGTRLTVL.

V and J are TRBV5-1 and TRBJ2-7; D unclear. The CDR3 runs to 13 residues. Germline CDR1 and CDR2: SGHRS and YFSETQ. V lost 2 bases to trimming and J lost 5 bases, with 11 bases between them. CDR3 nucleotides: TGCGCCAGCAGCTTAGGCCAATGGGACGAGCAGTACTTC. It encodes CASSLGQWDEQYF.

The chain combines TRBV28 with TRBJ2-7, with D possibly matching TRBD1 (6 bases). This CDR3 contains 12 residues. V lost 10 bases to trimming and J lost 6 bases, with 16 bases between them. Germline-derived CDR1 and CDR2 are MDHEN and SYDVKM. The CDR3: CATSGDVREQYF. CDR3 DNA: TGTGCCACCTCAGGGGATGTGCGCGAGCAGTACTTC.

J is TRBJ1-2 and V is TRBV6-5; a possible D gene is TRBD1 (5 bases). CDR1 is MNHEY, CDR2 SVGAGI, per germline. This CDR3 contains 15 residues. V was cut by 4 bases and J by 7 bases, with 19 bases left in between. This CDR3 is CASSSGGLGDGGYTF. Written as DNA, the CDR3 is TGTGCCAGCAGTTCAGGAGGGTTGGGGGACGGTGGCTACACCTTC.

The gene calls are TRBV28 and TRBJ1-1, with D perhaps matching TRBD1 (6 bases). Germline V CDR1 and CDR2: MDHEN, SYDVKM. The CDR3 totals 13 residues. V lost 5 bases and J lost 2, with 9 bases in between. The CDR3 DNA sequence: TGTGCCAGCAGTATCAGGGGTAACACTGAAGCTTTCTTT. Translation gives CASSIRGNTEAFF. The complete variable domain, with remaining parts taken from reference TRBV28 and TRBJ1-1, reads DVKVTQSSRYLVKRTGEKVFLECVQDMDHENMFWYRQDPGLGLRLIYFSYDVKMKEKGDIPEGYSVSREKKERFSLILESASTNQTSMYLCASSIRGNTEAFFGQGTRLTVV.

This rearrangement joins TRBV12-3 or TRBV12-4 to TRBJ1-5, with D tentatively TRBD1 (5 bases). V was shortened by 6 bases and J by 7 bases, with 13 bases between the two germline ends. This CDR3 has 13 amino acids. Written as DNA, the CDR3 is TGTGCCAGCAGCCTACGGGGGGTACAGCCCCAGCATTTT. Its protein is CASSLRGVQPQHF.